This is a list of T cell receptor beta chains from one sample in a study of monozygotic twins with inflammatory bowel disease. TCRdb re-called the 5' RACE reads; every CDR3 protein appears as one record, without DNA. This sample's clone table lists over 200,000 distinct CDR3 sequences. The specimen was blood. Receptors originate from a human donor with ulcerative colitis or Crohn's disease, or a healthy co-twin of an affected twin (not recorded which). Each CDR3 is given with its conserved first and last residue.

CAISARAGTSHNQPQHF,TRBJ1-5,TRBV10-3
CASSQGLAGGNQPQHF,TRBJ1-5,TRBV3-1
CASSSGTSGGATYNEQFF,TRBJ2-1,TRBV11-1
CASSLVSQGNTGELFF,TRBJ2-2,TRBV5-1
CASSYLALELSNQPQHF,TRBJ1-5,TRBV6-5
CATSDAGLAGDTDTQYF,TRBJ2-3,TRBV24-1
CASSSPGYGGSANYGYTF,TRBJ1-2,TRBV5-1
CASSLSGGKHRQYF,TRBJ2-7,TRBV7-2
CASSQGELVGELFF,TRBJ2-2,TRBV3-1
CASSPLQADNSPLHF,TRBJ1-6,TRBV18
CASRPSPGNGYTF,TRBJ1-2,TRBV7-2
CASGLRVNTEAFF,TRBJ1-1,TRBV7-8
CASSEGGAGANVLTF,TRBJ2-6,TRBV6-1
CASSQGTSTGELFF,TRBJ2-2,TRBV3-1
CASSGGQDYNEQFF,TRBJ2-1,TRBV5-1
CASRGLGTRRNNEQFF,TRBJ2-1,TRBV6-1
CSARRLADIQYF,TRBJ2-4,TRBV20-1
CASSPGAASDTQYF,TRBJ2-3,TRBV7-2
CSASGFGSSYNEQFF,TRBJ2-1,TRBV20-1
CASSPGDRQETQYF,TRBJ2-5,TRBV5-4
CASSLTIGGYNEQFF,TRBJ2-1,TRBV7-2
CASSLGVQETQYF,TRBJ2-5,TRBV12-3/TRBV12-4
CSAQGPLVNQPQHF,TRBJ1-5,TRBV20-1
CASSLISLSSHEQYF,TRBJ2-7,TRBV11-2
CASSYRLGYEQYF,TRBJ2-7,TRBV6-5
CASSLTGSGGKLFF,TRBJ1-4,TRBV7-8
CATAHRTGAVYNEQFF,TRBJ2-1,TRBV24-1
CASSEGTASTDTQYF,TRBJ2-3,TRBV5-1
CASSLGALRVQETQYF,TRBJ2-5,TRBV13